This T cell receptor beta chain was sequenced for a study of blood T cell repertoires in COVID-19. The method was immunoSEQ multiplex PCR; TCRdb's version includes in-frame clones alone and lacks a portion of them. The table includes 75,000 to 80,000 clones, around nine tenths detected once. This clone was counted a single time. CDR3 length: 17 amino acids. V was clipped by 4 bases and J by 7 bases, with 22 bases between them. Germline V CDR1 and CDR2: SGHTA, FQGNSA. The receptor comes from a human donor in a cohort sampled during active COVID-19. The sequencing sample was made of peripheral blood. The chain couples TRBV7-2 to TRBJ2-2; D possibly corresponds to TRBD2 (7 bases). CDR3 coding DNA: TGTGCCAGCAGCTCAGGGTCCGGGACTACCAGGGGCGGGGAGCTGTTTTTT. It translates to CASSSGSGTTRGGELFF.